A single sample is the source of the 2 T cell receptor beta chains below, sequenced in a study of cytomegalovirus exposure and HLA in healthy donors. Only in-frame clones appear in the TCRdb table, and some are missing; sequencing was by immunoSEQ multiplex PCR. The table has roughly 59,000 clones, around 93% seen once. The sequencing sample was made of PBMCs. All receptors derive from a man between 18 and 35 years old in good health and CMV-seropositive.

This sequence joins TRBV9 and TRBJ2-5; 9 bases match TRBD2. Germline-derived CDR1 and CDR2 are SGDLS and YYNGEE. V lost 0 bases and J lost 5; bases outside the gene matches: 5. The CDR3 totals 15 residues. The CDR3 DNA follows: TGTGCCAGCAGCGTAGAGGGGAGCGGGAGGGAGACCCAGTACTTC. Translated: CASSVEGSGRETQYF.

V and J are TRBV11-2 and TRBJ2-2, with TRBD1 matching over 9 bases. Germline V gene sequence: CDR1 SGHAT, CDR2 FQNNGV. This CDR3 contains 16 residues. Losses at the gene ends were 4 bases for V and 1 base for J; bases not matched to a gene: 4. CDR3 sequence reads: CASSSRDRENTGELFF. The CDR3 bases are TGTGCCAGCAGCTCCCGGGACAGGGAGAACACCGGGGAGCTGTTTTTT.